This entry lists 29 T cell receptor beta chains sequenced from one sample in a study of follicular helper T cells after annual influenza vaccination. Time point meaning: 2013-2014 season, 7 days after vaccination. Repertoires were generated with immunoSEQ multiplex PCR, while TCRdb's copy carries only in-frame clones and drops some. In the table there are about 9,900 clones, 80% to 85% of which are singletons. The sequenced sample was CXCR5- memory CD4+ T cells sorted from blood, obtained 7 days after influenza vaccination. The receptor set was obtained from an adult who received the influenza vaccine.

This chain uses TRBV9 with TRBJ2-1; D is perhaps TRBD1 or TRBD2 (5 bases each). CDR3 length: 13 residues. CDR1 and CDR2 (germline): SGDLS, YYNGEE. V was clipped by 4 bases and J by 8 bases, with 13 bases between them. CDR3 protein: CASSPFMGDEQFF. CDR3 nucleotide sequence: TGTGCCAGCAGCCCATTTATGGGGGATGAGCAGTTCTTC.

DNA for the CDR3: TGTGCCAGCTCACCGGAGAGGGGCTCTGGAAACACCATATATTTT. Its translation: CASSPERGSGNTIYF. The chain recombines TRBV18 with TRBJ1-3; a possible D gene is TRBD1 (5 bases). CDR1 is KGHSH, CDR2 LQKENI, per germline. The CDR3 totals 15 residues. Between the trimmed V and J ends, which lost 3 bases and 0 bases, there was a span of 9 bases.

The V and J genes are TRBV30 and TRBJ2-1; a weak D match, TRBD2 (6 bases). V gave up 4 bases and J gave up 3 bases, with 19 bases separating them. Germline CDR1 and CDR2: GTSNPN and SVGIG (reference sequence). CDR3 length: 16 residues. In DNA form, the CDR3 reads TGTGCCTGGAATACATGGACTACCCCTGACTACAATGAGCAGTTCTTC. Translated, it gives CAWNTWTTPDYNEQFF.

The V gene is TRBV30, the J gene TRBJ2-4; TRBD2 might be the D (7 bases). This CDR3 has 13 amino acids. V was clipped by 0 bases and J by 9 bases, with 12 bases between them. Germline CDR1 is GTSNPN and CDR2 is SVGIG (reference sequence). CDR3 DNA sequence: TGTGCCTGGAGTGTAGGGGCGGGGGCCATTCAGTACTTC. Its translation is CAWSVGAGAIQYF.

The rearrangement joins TRBV4-1 to TRBJ2-7; no definite D call. CDR1 and CDR2 (germline): MGHRA, YSYEKL. The V and J ends lost 0 bases and 0 bases respectively, with 9 bases between them. The CDR3 covers 15 residues. CDR3 sequence reads: CASSQDRHNSYEQYF. The CDR3 DNA is TGCGCCAGCAGCCAAGATCGGCACAACTCCTACGAGCAGTACTTC.

The chain carries TRBV7-2 and TRBJ2-2; 11 bases map to TRBD1. Germline V gene data show CDR1 as SGHTA and CDR2 as FQGNSA. The CDR3 is 19 residues long. V lost 1 base to trimming and J lost 4 bases; unmatched junction nucleotides: 11. The CDR3 nucleotides read TGTGCCAGCAGCTTAGGTCGGACAGGGGGCTTTGTCGGCACCGGGGAGCTGTTTTTT. As protein: CASSLGRTGGFVGTGELFF.

CDR3 nucleotides: TGTGCCAGCAGCCCCCGGATAGCGGGGGGCAACTCCTACAATGAGCAGTTCTTC. This translates into CASSPRIAGGNSYNEQFF. The genes are TRBV9 and TRBJ2-1; 10 bases fit TRBD2. V gave up 4 bases and J gave up 0 bases; unmatched junction bases: 10. The CDR3 length is 18 residues. Germline-derived CDR1 and CDR2 are SGDLS and YYNGEE.

The V call is TRBV9, the J call TRBJ2-2; D not resolved. V was clipped by 3 bases and J by 8 bases, with 11 bases between them. The germline CDR1 and CDR2 sequences are SGDLS and YYNGEE. The CDR3 loop spans 13 amino acids. This chain's CDR3 is CASSEGQSGELFF. In DNA form, the CDR3 reads TGTGCCAGCAGCGAAGGGCAATCTGGGGAGCTGTTTTTT.

The genes are TRBV19 and TRBJ2-5; 12 nucleotides line up with TRBD2. The CDR3 totals 16 residues. Trimming removed 3 bases from V and 2 bases from J; junction bases left unmatched: 4. CDR1 is LNHDA, CDR2 SQIVND, per germline (reference sequence). The CDR3 DNA reads TGTGCCAGTAGTATCGGACTAGCGGGGATACAAGAGACCCAGTACTTC. It is translated as CASSIGLAGIQETQYF.

Only one count was recorded for this clone. The genes are TRBV29-1 and TRBJ2-3; 7 nucleotides match TRBD2. Germline values: CDR1 SQVTM, CDR2 ANQGSEA. Trimming cost V 7 bases and J 0 bases; bases outside gene matches: 4. This CDR3 comprises 13 residues. The CDR3 spells CSASGSSTDTQYF. CDR3 bases: TGCAGCGCTAGCGGATCTAGCACAGATACGCAGTATTTT.

This sequence joins TRBV6-5 and TRBJ1-4, with D hard to call. V shed 4 bases and J shed 8 bases, with 14 bases lying between them. There are 14 residues in the CDR3. In germline, CDR1 is MNHEY, CDR2 SVGAGI. The CDR3 nucleotides are TGTGCCAGCAGTTTCCGCCGGGGTGACGAAAAACTGTTTTTT. Translated, it gives CASSFRRGDEKLFF.

In its sample, this clone was seen a few times. The J gene is TRBJ2-3, the V gene TRBV7-2; maybe TRBD1 (7 bases). CDR1 SGHTA and CDR2 FQGNSA come from the germline V gene. There are 17 residues in the CDR3. Between the trimmed V and J ends, which lost 2 bases and 4 bases, there was a span of 19 bases. The CDR3 coding sequence is TGTGCCAGCAGCTTACAACCGGGACAGACTAGGCCAGATACGCAGTATTTT. Amino acids: CASSLQPGQTRPDTQYF.

The chain employs TRBV7-2 and TRBJ2-1; 7 bases fit TRBD2. This CDR3 contains 15 residues. Germline lookup yields CDR1 SGHTA and CDR2 FQGNSA. The trim removed 5 bases at V and 9 bases at J, leaving 13 bases unmatched. As DNA, the CDR3 is TGTGCCAGCAGCCCCCCTGGCGGGAGATGGGGTGAGCAGTTCTTC. Translated: CASSPPGGRWGEQFF.

The V and J genes are TRBV5-1 and TRBJ2-1; TRBD1 matches at 9 bases. There are 15 residues in the CDR3. Unmatched junction bases numbered 2, after V lost 0 bases and J lost 4 bases. CDR1 and CDR2 from the germline V gene are SGHRS and YFSETQ. The CDR3 loop is CASSLAGTGYNEQFF. The CDR3 DNA follows: TGCGCCAGCAGCTTGGCAGGGACAGGGTACAATGAGCAGTTCTTC.

The chain carries TRBV5-4 and TRBJ1-2; D unclear. The V end lost 4 bases, the J end lost 3 bases, and 19 bases lay between the germline ends. CDR1 SGHNT and CDR2 YYREEE come from the germline V gene (reference sequence). CDR3 size: 16 residues. The CDR3 region has the DNA TGTGCCAGCAGCCACACCCTGGGAGCGCAGGACTATGGCTACACCTTC. As protein: CASSHTLGAQDYGYTF. Based on the CDR3 plus reference TRBV5-4 and TRBJ1-2, the full variable domain is ETGVTQSPTHLIKTRGQQVTLRCSSQSGHNTVSWYQQALGQGPQFIFQYYREEENGRGNFPPRFSGLQFPNYSSELNVNALELDDSALYLCASSHTLGAQDYGYTFGSGTRLTVV.

This clone was picked up one time. The chain has TRBV28 and TRBJ1-5; D uncertain. V gave up 8 bases and J gave up 12 bases, with 17 bases separating them. The germline V gene encodes CDR1 MDHEN and CDR2 SYDVKM. This CDR3 comprises 12 residues. For the CDR3, the DNA is TGTGCCAGCGGTGTGGGCAGTCGGGTCCAGCATTTT. This sequence encodes CASGVGSRVQHF.

This clone was recorded only once. The chain recombines TRBV7-2 with TRBJ1-5; D gene ambiguous. The V and J ends lost 1 base and 2 bases respectively, with 6 bases between them. The CDR3 is made up of 14 amino acids. Germline V lookup: CDR1 SGHTA, CDR2 FQGNSA. The CDR3 protein is CASSLGGGNQPQHF. In nucleotides, the CDR3 is TGTGCCAGCAGCTTAGGCGGGGGCAATCAGCCCCAGCATTTT. The full variable domain, with the rest looked up from reference TRBV7-2 and TRBJ1-5, is GAGVSQSPSNKVTEKGKDVELRCDPISGHTALYWYRQSLGQGLEFLIYFQGNSAPDKSGLPSDRFSAERTGGSVSTLTIQRTQQEDSAVYLCASSLGGGNQPQHFGDGTRLSIL.

The gene calls are TRBV6-6 and TRBJ2-3, with a possible D match to TRBD2 (5 bases). V gave up 8 bases and J gave up 0 bases, with 12 bases separating them. Germline V gene data show CDR1 as MNHNY and CDR2 as SVGAGI (reference sequence). The CDR3 has 14 residues. In nucleotides, the CDR3 is TGTGCCAGCCGTTCGGGCGGGAGCACAGATACGCAGTATTTT. It is translated as CASRSGGSTDTQYF.

V is TRBV6-1 and J is TRBJ2-5, with TRBD1 matching 7 bases. CDR3 length equals 14 residues. With V trimmed by 7 bases and J by 5 bases, 10 bases remained unmatched. Germline lookup yields CDR1 MNHNS and CDR2 SASEGT. CDR3 residues: CASNPGTVGETQYF. In nucleotides, the CDR3 is TGTGCCAGCAACCCCGGGACAGTGGGTGAGACCCAGTACTTC.

The chain links TRBV19 to TRBJ2-5; no definite D call. From germline, CDR1 is LNHDA and CDR2 SQIVND (reference sequence). V gave up 3 bases and J gave up 3 bases, with 20 bases separating them. There are 17 residues in the CDR3. Here the CDR3 reads CASSIGVAGPHEETQYF. The CDR3 DNA sequence: TGTGCCAGTAGTATTGGAGTGGCCGGCCCCCACGAAGAGACCCAGTACTTC.

The chain uses TRBV7-7 and TRBJ2-1, with 10 bases identical to TRBD2. CDR3 length: 14 residues. V gave up 5 bases and J gave up 6 bases; unmatched junction bases: 4. The germline CDR1 and CDR2 sequences are SSHAT and FNYEAQ (reference sequence). CDR3 sequence reads: CASSLGLAANEQFF. CDR3 DNA: TGTGCCAGCAGCCTCGGACTAGCGGCCAATGAGCAGTTCTTC.

The chain uses TRBV9 and TRBJ2-1; 7 bases align to TRBD1. CDR1 SGDLS and CDR2 YYNGEE come from the germline V gene. This CDR3 is 15 amino acids long. The ends lost 0 bases at V and 2 bases at J; junction bases unmatched: 2. The CDR3 bases are TGTGCCAGCAGCGTAGAAGGGGGCCCCTACAATGAGCAGTTCTTC. This sequence encodes CASSVEGGPYNEQFF.

This chain connects TRBV11-1 to TRBJ2-2; D is possibly TRBD1 (6 bases). The CDR3 extends over 16 amino acids. V was trimmed by 3 bases and J by 0 bases, leaving 11 bases between them. Germline lookup yields CDR1 SGHAT and CDR2 FQDESV (reference sequence). CDR3 in amino acids: CASSFPPGANTGELFF. The CDR3 nucleotides are TGTGCCAGCAGCTTTCCCCCAGGGGCGAACACCGGGGAGCTGTTTTTT.

The genes are TRBV4-3 and TRBJ2-6; no firm D call. This CDR3 is built from 16 residues. The germline V and J ends were trimmed by 1 base and 0 bases, with 7 bases remaining between them. CDR1 is LGHNA, CDR2 YSLEER, per germline. CDR3 in amino acids: CASSQGLDSGANVLTF. CDR3 bases: TGCGCCAGCAGCCAAGGTCTAGACTCTGGGGCCAACGTCCTGACTTTC.

This chain joins TRBV7-2 and TRBJ2-3; TRBD2 agrees at 15 bases. V lost 4 bases and J lost 5; bases outside the gene matches: 4. This CDR3 contains 16 residues. CDR1 and CDR2 from the germline V gene are SGHTA and FQGNSA. The CDR3 DNA reads as TGTGCCAGCAGCTACGGGACTAGCGGGGGGATAGATACGCAGTATTTT. It specifies CASSYGTSGGIDTQYF. Complete variable domain (other parts from reference TRBV7-2 and TRBJ2-3): GAGVSQSPSNKVTEKGKDVELRCDPISGHTALYWYRQSLGQGLEFLIYFQGNSAPDKSGLPSDRFSAERTGGSVSTLTIQRTQQEDSAVYLCASSYGTSGGIDTQYFGPGTRLTVL.

This sequence joins TRBV27 and TRBJ2-6; D not resolved. V lost 1 base, J lost 0 bases, and 13 bases lay in between. Germline loops: CDR1 MNHEY, CDR2 SMNVEV (reference sequence). The CDR3 totals 18 residues. CDR3 loop: CASSLFSHTASGANVLTF. As DNA, the CDR3 is TGTGCCAGCAGTTTATTCTCACACACCGCCTCTGGGGCCAACGTCCTGACTTTC.

This rearrangement joins TRBV10-3 to TRBJ2-7; possibly TRBD1 for D (5 bases). This CDR3 region has 13 residues. V lost 8 bases, J lost 2 bases, and 13 bases lay in between. Germline V gene lookup returns CDR1 ENHRY and CDR2 SYGVKD. CDR3 DNA sequence: TGTGCCATCGGACAAGACGAGACCTACGAGCAGTACTTC. Translating gives CAIGQDETYEQYF.

V and J are TRBV5-4 and TRBJ1-3; TRBD1 is a possible D gene (6 bases). Between the trimmed V and J ends, which lost 4 bases and 0 bases, there was a span of 14 bases. Per the germline V gene, CDR1 is SGHNT and CDR2 is YYREEE (reference sequence). There are 16 residues in the CDR3. The DNA of the CDR3 is TGTGCCAGCAGCCCGCGAGGGGGGGTCTCTGGAAACACCATATATTTT. This encodes CASSPRGGVSGNTIYF.

The rearrangement links TRBV7-2 to TRBJ1-3; possibly TRBD1 for D (5 bases). The CDR3 is 13 amino acids. Germline values: CDR1 SGHTA, CDR2 FQGNSA. V shed 2 bases and J shed 8 bases, with 10 bases lying between them. CDR3 sequence reads: CASSLRGEDTIYF. CDR3 nucleotide sequence: TGTGCCAGCAGCTTAAGAGGGGAGGACACCATATATTTT.